These T cell receptor beta chains were read from a single sample in a study of T cell responses to AZD1222 COVID-19 vaccine. Using immunoSEQ multiplex PCR, the repertoire was profiled, and TCRdb retains in-frame clones only, with some absent. The sample records about 110,000 clones, around nine tenths being singletons. The material sequenced was peripheral blood, taken on day 0 of AZD1222 vaccination. Receptor source: an adult in good health. Both conserved end residues are part of each CDR3. The D gene is left open where the match is weak. Clone sizes are given selectively: once, few, many, or a class where the clone is expanded.

>NA|13|TRBJ2-5|TRBD2|TRBV30
TGTGCCTGGAGGCTAGCGGGGGGTGGGACCCAGTACTTC
CAWRLAGGGTQYF
>NA|16|TRBJ2-1|NA|TRBV24-1
TGTGCCACCAGTGATTTAGGGGGGGGATTCCACAATGAGCAGTTCTTC
CATSDLGGGFHNEQFF
>NA|15|TRBJ1-2|TRBD1|TRBV4-3
TGCGCCAGCAGACCCGACAGGGGGCTTGGCTATGGCTACACCTTC
CASRPDRGLGYGYTF
>NA|13|TRBJ2-1|NA|TRBV19
TGTGCCAGTAGTCCCGACCGTGGCGCCCAGCAGTTCTTC
CASSPDRGAQQFF
>NA|14|TRBJ2-3|NA|TRBV25-1
TGTGCCAGCAGTGGGGACGTAAAGGCAGATACGCAGTATTTT
CASSGDVKADTQYF
>NA|13|TRBJ2-1|NA|TRBV6-5
TGTGCCAGCATGGTGGGAGGCCCCAATGAGCAGTTCTTC
CASMVGGPNEQFF
>NA|13|TRBJ1-2|NA|TRBV24-1
TGTGCCACCAGTTCGGACTCAAACTATGGCTACACCTTC
CATSSDSNYGYTF
>NA|15|TRBJ2-3|NA|TRBV7-9
TGTGCCAGCAGTCTCTTGGGGTCTAGCACAGATACGCAGTATTTT
CASSLLGSSTDTQYF
>NA|13|TRBJ1-1|NA|TRBV10-3
TGTGCCATCAGTGGGGGCCAGCCCACTGAAGCTTTCTTT
CAISGGQPTEAFF
>NA|14|TRBJ2-1|NA|TRBV9
TGTGCCAGCAGCGAGCAGGGCTCCTACAATGAGCAGTTCTTC
CASSEQGSYNEQFF
>once|16|TRBJ2-7|TRBD1|TRBV11-2
TGTGCCAGCAGCCCGGAGGGACAGGGGGTTGCCTACGAGCAGTACTTC
CASSPEGQGVAYEQYF
>NA|16|TRBJ1-2|TRBD1|TRBV4-1
TGCGCCAGCAGCCAAGGGGACAGCCCCCCTCTCTATGGCTACACCTTC
CASSQGDSPPLYGYTF
>NA|13|TRBJ2-3|NA|TRBV19
TGTGCCAGTAGTGGGACAACCACAGATACGCAGTATTTT
CASSGTTTDTQYF
>NA|13|TRBJ1-5|TRBD1|TRBV27
TGTGCCAGCAGTCCAACCTTAGGGGGCCCCCAACATTTT
CASSPTLGGPQHF
>NA|13|TRBJ1-6|NA|TRBV12-3/TRBV12-4
TGTGCCAGCAGTTCTCTGGGTGGATCACCCCTCCACTTT
CASSSLGGSPLHF
>NA|17|TRBJ1-1|TRBD1|TRBV27
TGTGCCAGCAGTTCCAGGGGACAGGGGTTTTCGAACACTGAAGCTTTCTTT
CASSSRGQGFSNTEAFF
>NA|14|TRBJ1-1|TRBD1|TRBV5-4
TGTGCCAGCAGCACACAGGGGGTTCACACTGAAGCTTTCTTT
CASSTQGVHTEAFF
>NA|16|TRBJ1-2|NA|TRBV7-9
TGTGCCAGCAGCAAACCGGATAGGGCAGCTAACTATGGCTACACCTTC
CASSKPDRAANYGYTF
>NA|13|TRBJ1-2|NA|TRBV30
TGTGCCTGGGCTAAGGGGACTAACTATGGCTACACCTTC
CAWAKGTNYGYTF
>NA|12|TRBJ1-1|TRBD1|TRBV12-3/TRBV12-4
TGTGCCAGCAGTGCCACAGGGGGAGAGGCTTTCTTT
CASSATGGEAFF
>NA|12|TRBJ1-3|NA|TRBV6-1
TGTGCCAGCAGTGAAACCGGAAACACCATATATTTT
CASSETGNTIYF
>NA|14|TRBJ2-7|TRBD1|TRBV7-3
TGTGCCAGCAGCCCCCGGGACAGGACTGGCGAGCAGTACTTC
CASSPRDRTGEQYF
>NA|13|TRBJ1-1|TRBD1|TRBV5-1
TGCGCCAGCAGCTTGAACGGGGACAGGGAAGCTTTCTTT
CASSLNGDREAFF
>NA|14|TRBJ1-4|NA|TRBV6-6
TGTGCCAGCAGCCGGCCGGAAGTTAATGAAAAACTGTTTTTT
CASSRPEVNEKLFF
>NA|14|TRBJ1-3|TRBD1|TRBV6-5
TGTGCCAGCAGGGCCCAGGGGGATGGAAACACCATATATTTT
CASRAQGDGNTIYF
>NA|14|TRBJ2-1|NA|TRBV9
TGTGCCAGCAGCGTCGGCAGCAGAGGGAATGAGCAGTTCTTC
CASSVGSRGNEQFF
>NA|15|TRBJ2-7|TRBD2|TRBV6-5
TGTGCCAGCAGAATGAGCGGGGGTTATTCCTACGAGCAGTACTTC
CASRMSGGYSYEQYF
>once|14|TRBJ2-2|NA|TRBV5-1
TGCGCCAGCAGCTGGGGCGCGAACACCGGGGAGCTGTTTTTT
CASSWGANTGELFF
>NA|15|TRBJ1-5|NA|TRBV7-2
TGTGCCAGCAGCTTAGGTGGGGACAACAATCAGCCCCAGCATTTT
CASSLGGDNNQPQHF
>NA|11|TRBJ1-3|NA|TRBV15
TGTGCCACCAGCAATGGAAACACCATATATTTT
CATSNGNTIYF
>NA|15|TRBJ1-1|NA|TRBV5-1
TGCGCCAGCAGCTCACTGGACAGCCTGGGATATGAAGCTTTCTTT
CASSSLDSLGYEAFF
>NA|13|TRBJ2-3|NA|TRBV9
TGTGCCAGCAGCCTCCGGACGCAAGATACGCAGTATTTT
CASSLRTQDTQYF
>NA|13|TRBJ1-2|TRBD1|TRBV29-1
TGCAGCCTATGGACAGGGGAGGACTATGGCTACACCTTC
CSLWTGEDYGYTF
>NA|14|TRBJ1-2|NA|TRBV6-5
TGTGCCAGCAGTTCTTGGTGGACGGGCGGTGGCTACACCTTC
CASSSWWTGGGYTF
>few|17|TRBJ1-1|NA|TRBV19
TGTGCCAGTAGGCGCCCTTCCGGGGAGCAACTGAACACTGAAGCTTTCTTT
CASRRPSGEQLNTEAFF
>once|14|TRBJ1-2|NA|TRBV7-8
TGTGCCAGCAGCTCCGAGATTGGAGTTAGTGGCTACACCTTC
CASSSEIGVSGYTF
>once|12|TRBJ1-3|NA|TRBV19
TGTGCCAGTAGGCCGTCTGGAAACACCATATATTTT
CASRPSGNTIYF
>NA|15|TRBJ1-6|NA|TRBV6-5
TGTGCCAGCAGCTCGGGACCGCGATCTAATTCACCCCTCCACTTT
CASSSGPRSNSPLHF
>NA|14|TRBJ1-1|NA|TRBV7-2
TGTGCCAGCCGATCGAACAAGGGGAACACTGAAGCTTTCTTT
CASRSNKGNTEAFF
>few|14|TRBJ1-2|NA|TRBV6-1
TGTGCCAGCAGTGAATATCCAGGGAGCTATGGCTACACCTTC
CASSEYPGSYGYTF
>NA|15|TRBJ1-4|NA|TRBV9
TGTGCCAGCAGCGGCATCGGGGGCACTAATGAAAAACTGTTTTTT
CASSGIGGTNEKLFF